These 9 T cell receptor beta chains were all obtained from the same sample, sequenced in a study of T cells expressing NK-cell markers. Reanalyzing the 5' RACE reads, TCRdb keeps one entry per CDR3 protein, without DNA. The ten top clones account for around 0.42%, within a sample of over 200,000 distinct CDR3 sequences. Sample: blood T cells: a sorted CD56 or NKG2C T cell subset, CD4+ or CD8+ T cells, or bulk PBMC T cells (not recorded which). The origin of the receptors is a man between 18 and 35 years old in good health.

The V and J genes are TRBV20-1 and TRBJ1-1; the TRBD1 assignment by TCRdb is unverifiable without DNA. In germline, CDR1 is DFQATT, CDR2 SNEGSKA (reference sequence). The CDR3 is 16 amino acids. CDR3 loop: CSAAPGTVIMNTEAFF.

V usage is TRBV4-2 and J usage is TRBJ2-3; no DNA is available, so the TRBD2 call from TCRdb remains unchecked. The germline gives CDR1 LGHNA, CDR2 YNFKEQ. The CDR3 consists of 13 residues. CDR3 protein: CASSHREADTQYF.

The chain links TRBV12-5 to TRBJ2-1. Germline V gene data show CDR1 as LGHNT and CDR2 as FRNRAP. The CDR3 covers 13 residues. The CDR3: CASGLVGVDEQFF.

V and J are TRBV12-3 or TRBV12-4 and TRBJ1-2; TCRdb returns TRBD1, unconfirmable since there is no DNA. The CDR3 contains 13 residues. The CDR3: CASGLQGAYGYTF.

The CDR3 protein is CSVALSGTGSHEQFF. The chain recombines TRBV29-1 with TRBJ2-1; TCRdb's D gene call, TRBD1, goes unchecked for lack of DNA. This CDR3 has 15 amino acids. The V gene's germline CDR1 is SQVTM and CDR2 ANQGSEA.

The gene calls are TRBV11-2 and TRBJ2-3; TCRdb's D call, TRBD2, is unchecked because there is no DNA. The CDR3 runs 17 residues. Per the germline V gene, CDR1 is SGHAT and CDR2 is FQNNGV. The CDR3 sequence: CASSLVARAGSTDTQYF. Full variable domain (missing parts from reference TRBV11-2 and TRBJ2-3): EAGVAQSPRYKIIEKRQSVAFWCNPISGHATLYWYQQILGQGPKLLIQFQNNGVVDDSQLPKDRFSAERLKGVDSTLKIQPAKLEDSAVYLCASSLVARAGSTDTQYFGPGTRLTVL.

The chain recombines TRBV6-1 with TRBJ2-2. Per the germline V gene, CDR1 is MNHNS and CDR2 is SASEGT. The CDR3 is made up of 15 amino acids. The CDR3 sequence is CASRLNSGSTGELFF.

V and J are TRBV11-2 and TRBJ2-1; the TRBD2 assignment by TCRdb is unverifiable without DNA. Germline-derived CDR1 and CDR2 are SGHAT and FQNNGV. The CDR3 sequence is 18 residues long. CDR3 loop: CASSPITTSGRPYNEQFF.

The chain couples TRBV3-1 to TRBJ2-7; the D call of TRBD2 rests on TCRdb alone, since no DNA is present to check it. The CDR3 spans 14 residues. The germline V gene has CDR1 LGHDT and CDR2 YNNKEL (reference sequence). The CDR3 protein is CASRISSGDYEQYF.